This T cell receptor (beta chain) was found in a study of long-term antiretroviral therapy in people with HIV. Whole-study results and caveats: Upon ART, diversity increased but remained lower than transplant donor controls. Pre-ART-expanded clones dominated the repertoire at all time points. Repertoires in HIV (unlike those of controls) had narrower CDR3 length ranges.

Germline CDR1 MNHNS, CDR2 SASEGT. The CDR3 runs to 13 residues. Deletions cut 4 bases from V and 2 bases from J, with 6 bases between. The immunoSEQ assay was v3.0, run at survey level. The repertoire was sequenced with immunoSEQ multiplex PCR; TCRdb's copy has only in-frame clones and lacks some. The profile shows some 28,000 clones, around nine tenths of them singletons. Each HIV-infected participant was given treatment in the United States. As for this clone: Its antigen is currently unknown.

This specimen was unsorted PBMCs, taken 0.5 years after starting antiretroviral therapy. This chain joins TRBV6-1 and TRBJ1-3; TRBD1 is a possible D gene (5 bases). The TCR sequence derives from a woman between 18 and 29 years old with HIV. Here the CDR3 reads CASSATAGNTIYF. The CDR3 DNA reads as TGTGCCAGCAGTGCGACAGCTGGAAACACCATATATTTT.